This is a list of T cell receptor beta chains from one sample in a study of cytomegalovirus exposure and HLA in healthy donors. Data came from immunoSEQ multiplex PCR; TCRdb stores just in-frame clones and leaves some out. The table includes under 200,000 clones, roughly 73% detected once. The sequenced sample was PBMCs. The receptors stem from a male donor in good health and CMV-seronegative. The CDR3 runs from the conserved cysteine through the conserved F or W. D genes are given only for firm matches. The size of a clone is reported for some rows only, either as once, few or many, or as a class for expanded clones.

D: NA; size: NA; J: TRBJ2-1; V: TRBV5-4; DNA: TGTGCCAGCAGCTCGCCGGGGTCCAGGCAGAGTGAGCAGTTCTTC; CDR3: CASSSPGSRQSEQFF
D: NA; size: NA; J: TRBJ1-5; V: TRBV4-1; DNA: TGCGCCAGCAGCCCCGGACAGTCCTATAGCAATCAGCCCCAGCATTTT; CDR3: CASSPGQSYSNQPQHF
D: NA; size: NA; J: TRBJ2-2; V: TRBV11-3; DNA: TGTGCCAGCAGCTTGGGCCCGAACACCGGGGAGCTGTTTTTT; CDR3: CASSLGPNTGELFF
D: NA; size: NA; J: TRBJ2-1; V: TRBV27; DNA: TGTGCCAGCATGGGGGGTTACAATGAGCAGTTCTTC; CDR3: CASMGGYNEQFF
D: NA; size: few; J: TRBJ1-1; V: TRBV18; DNA: TGTGCCAGCTCACCAACTCGAATGAACACTGAAGCTTTCTTT; CDR3: CASSPTRMNTEAFF
D: TRBD1; size: NA; J: TRBJ1-2; V: TRBV9; DNA: TGTGCCAGCAGCACCAGGACAGGGCAGAGCTATGGCTACACCTTC; CDR3: CASSTRTGQSYGYTF
D: TRBD1; size: NA; J: TRBJ2-7; V: TRBV19; DNA: TGTGCCAGTACTACTGGGGACAGTTCCTACGAGCAGTACTTC; CDR3: CASTTGDSSYEQYF
D: TRBD1; size: NA; J: TRBJ1-2; V: TRBV5-4; DNA: TGTGCCAGCAGCTTGGGGCTCTGGACAGGATATGGCTACACCTTC; CDR3: CASSLGLWTGYGYTF
D: TRBD2; size: NA; J: TRBJ2-5; V: TRBV6-5; DNA: TGTGCCAGCAGGGGACTAGCCCAAGAGACCCAGTACTTC; CDR3: CASRGLAQETQYF
D: NA; size: NA; J: TRBJ1-5; V: TRBV28; DNA: TGTGCCAGCAGTCTGGGGGGGCTGAGCAATCAGCCCCAGCATTTT; CDR3: CASSLGGLSNQPQHF
D: TRBD2; size: few; J: TRBJ2-7; V: TRBV4-3; DNA: TGCGCCAGCAGCCAAGGGGAGGGCTTCGGGAGCGAGCAGTACTTC; CDR3: CASSQGEGFGSEQYF
D: TRBD1; size: few; J: TRBJ2-7; V: TRBV11-2; DNA: TGTGCCAGCAGCTTAGCTATGGACAGGGTCCACGAGCAGTACTTC; CDR3: CASSLAMDRVHEQYF
D: NA; size: NA; J: TRBJ1-5; V: TRBV13; DNA: TGTGCCAGCAGCCGAGGGGGGGGCTTGGTTCCCCCCCAGCCCCAGCATTTT; CDR3: CASSRGGGLVPPQPQHF
D: NA; size: NA; J: TRBJ1-1; V: TRBV2; DNA: TGTGCCAGCAGCGGGACTGTGAACACTGAAGCTTTCTTT; CDR3: CASSGTVNTEAFF
D: TRBD1; size: NA; J: TRBJ2-2; V: TRBV29-1; DNA: TGCAGCGTTGACGTCAGGGGGACAACCGGGGAGCTGTTTTTT; CDR3: CSVDVRGTTGELFF
D: NA; size: NA; J: TRBJ2-7; V: TRBV13; DNA: TGTGCCAGCAGCTTACAAGGGGTCCTCTCCTACGAGCAGTACTTC; CDR3: CASSLQGVLSYEQYF
D: TRBD1; size: NA; J: TRBJ2-2; V: TRBV7-8; DNA: TGTGCCTCCTCCGGGGTTCGGCGACAGGGTAATACCGGGGAGCTGTTTTTT; CDR3: CASSGVRRQGNTGELFF
D: TRBD1; size: NA; J: TRBJ1-5; V: TRBV7-2; DNA: TGTGCCAGCAGCCGGGACAGGGATAACCAGCCCCAGCATTTT; CDR3: CASSRDRDNQPQHF
D: NA; size: NA; J: TRBJ1-1; V: TRBV5-1; DNA: TGCGCCAGCAGCTTGCGATTCGGGGGAGGGAACACTGAAGCTTTCTTT; CDR3: CASSLRFGGGNTEAFF
D: NA; size: few; J: TRBJ2-3; V: TRBV4-1; DNA: TGCGCCAGCAGCCAATATCCGGGGAGCACAGATACGCAGTATTTT; CDR3: CASSQYPGSTDTQYF
D: NA; size: NA; J: TRBJ2-7; V: TRBV4-1; DNA: TGCGCCAGCAGCCAAGGAATAGGCGGGACCTACGAGCAGTACTTC; CDR3: CASSQGIGGTYEQYF
D: TRBD1; size: NA; J: TRBJ1-1; V: TRBV5-1; DNA: TGCGCCAGCAGCCGACAGGGACCGAACACTGAAGCTTTCTTT; CDR3: CASSRQGPNTEAFF
D: NA; size: NA; J: TRBJ2-1; V: TRBV5-1; DNA: TGCGCCAGCAGCCGGACAGAAACAAACCCCCTGAATGAGCAGTTCTTC; CDR3: CASSRTETNPLNEQFF
D: TRBD1; size: NA; J: TRBJ2-2; V: TRBV7-6; DNA: TGTGCCAGCACCATCGGAACAGGGGGCGAGGGACGGGAGCTGTTTTTT; CDR3: CASTIGTGGEGRELFF
D: NA; size: NA; J: TRBJ2-3; V: TRBV6-5; DNA: TGTGCCAGCAGTCCGATAGCGACACTGATTGATACGCAGTATTTT; CDR3: CASSPIATLIDTQYF
D: TRBD2; size: once; J: TRBJ2-2; V: TRBV28; DNA: TGTGCCAGCAGTTTAGCGGGAGGGCCAGTGAGCACCGGGGAGCTGTTTTTT; CDR3: CASSLAGGPVSTGELFF
D: NA; size: NA; J: TRBJ2-3; V: TRBV7-2; DNA: TGTGCCAGCAGCGCGACTAGAGATACGCAGTATTTT; CDR3: CASSATRDTQYF
D: TRBD1; size: NA; J: TRBJ2-5; V: TRBV7-9; DNA: TGTTCCAGCAGTTTCCTGCACAGGGGGCAAAAAGAGACCCAGTACTTC; CDR3: CSSSFLHRGQKETQYF
D: NA; size: NA; J: TRBJ1-6; V: TRBV18; DNA: TGTGCCAGCTCACCAGCCAGCTATAATTCACCCCTCCACTTT; CDR3: CASSPASYNSPLHF
D: TRBD1; size: NA; J: TRBJ1-1; V: TRBV6-5; DNA: TGTGCCACCCGGGACAGTGTCACTGAAGCTTTCTTT; CDR3: CATRDSVTEAFF
D: NA; size: NA; J: TRBJ1-5; V: TRBV4-1; DNA: TGCGCCAGCAGCCAAGCCCTCGGGAGTCGCAGTCAGCCCCAGCATTTT; CDR3: CASSQALGSRSQPQHF
D: TRBD2; size: few; J: TRBJ2-7; V: TRBV28; DNA: TGTGCCACCCTGCCAGGGCTAGCGGGTTACGAGCAGTACTTC; CDR3: CATLPGLAGYEQYF
D: TRBD1; size: once; J: TRBJ2-1; V: TRBV25-1; DNA: TGTGCCAGCAGTGAAGGGACAGGGTCCTACAATGAGCAGTTCTTC; CDR3: CASSEGTGSYNEQFF
D: NA; size: NA; J: TRBJ2-4; V: TRBV7-2; DNA: TGTGCCAGCAGCTTAGAGAGGGTGGGGGGAACCAAAAACATTCAGTACTTC; CDR3: CASSLERVGGTKNIQYF
D: TRBD2; size: NA; J: TRBJ2-2; V: TRBV7-8; DNA: TGTGCCAGCAGCAGGAGCGGGGGGTATTCCGGGGAGCTGTTTTTT; CDR3: CASSRSGGYSGELFF
D: NA; size: NA; J: TRBJ1-1; V: TRBV29-1; DNA: TGCAGCGTTGTTCTCCCGACGGAGGGAAACACTGAAGCTTTCTTT; CDR3: CSVVLPTEGNTEAFF
D: TRBD2; size: once; J: TRBJ2-5; V: TRBV5-1; DNA: TGCGCCAGCAGCGACCCCGGGGGAGGGAGGGAGACCCAGTACTTC; CDR3: CASSDPGGGRETQYF
D: NA; size: NA; J: TRBJ1-5; V: TRBV27; DNA: TGTGCCAGCAGTTTACGGTCAGGGGATCAGCCCCAGCATTTT; CDR3: CASSLRSGDQPQHF
D: TRBD2; size: NA; J: TRBJ2-1; V: TRBV6-4; DNA: TGTGCCAGCAGTGACTCTGATAGCGGGGGGGCCGCTGAGCAGTTCTTC; CDR3: CASSDSDSGGAAEQFF
D: TRBD1; size: NA; J: TRBJ1-6; V: TRBV7-9; DNA: TGTGCCAGCAGGCCCAGGGGGGATTCACCCCTCCACTTT; CDR3: CASRPRGDSPLHF
D: NA; size: once; J: TRBJ2-2; V: TRBV7-2; DNA: TGTGCCAGCACCCCCGCGTGGAGCACCGGGGAGCTGTTTTTT; CDR3: CASTPAWSTGELFF
D: TRBD2; size: NA; J: TRBJ2-7; V: TRBV9; DNA: TGTGCCAGCAGCCCGGGACTAGCGGGCGTCTACGAGCAGTACTTC; CDR3: CASSPGLAGVYEQYF
D: TRBD1; size: once; J: TRBJ2-1; V: TRBV6-1; DNA: TGTGCCAGCAGTCCTTCCGGGACAGGGATAAATGAGCAGTTCTTC; CDR3: CASSPSGTGINEQFF
D: NA; size: NA; J: TRBJ2-1; V: TRBV2; DNA: TGTGCCAGCAAGACTACTTACGACAATGAGCAGTTCTTC; CDR3: CASKTTYDNEQFF
D: NA; size: NA; J: TRBJ1-5; V: TRBV5-1; DNA: TGCGCCAGCAGCTTGGTGGACAGTAGCAATCAGCCCCAGCATTTT; CDR3: CASSLVDSSNQPQHF
D: NA; size: NA; J: TRBJ1-3; V: TRBV28; DNA: TGTGCCAGCAGTTTAGGCAGGGTATTTGGAAACACCATATATTTT; CDR3: CASSLGRVFGNTIYF
D: TRBD2; size: NA; J: TRBJ2-7; V: TRBV5-6; DNA: TGTGCCAGCAGCCCTGGGTTGTTTAGGGGACTACGGGGATACGAGCAGTACTTC; CDR3: CASSPGLFRGLRGYEQYF
D: NA; size: NA; J: TRBJ2-5; V: TRBV13; DNA: TGTGCCACGTCCCCGGGTCTACATCAGACCCAGTACTTC; CDR3: CATSPGLHQTQYF
D: NA; size: NA; J: TRBJ1-1; V: TRBV6-1; DNA: TGTGCCAGCAGTGAAGAGATAGGGGTGGTAATAAGGAACACTGAAGCTTTCTTT; CDR3: CASSEEIGVVIRNTEAFF
D: TRBD2; size: NA; J: TRBJ2-1; V: TRBV5-1; DNA: TGCGCCAGCAGCTCCGGGACTAGCGGGGCCTCCTACAATGAGCAGTTCTTC; CDR3: CASSSGTSGASYNEQFF
D: TRBD1; size: NA; J: TRBJ2-7; V: TRBV11-1; DNA: TGTGCCAGCAGCCTCGACAGGGTTAGCTCCTACGAGCAGTACTTC; CDR3: CASSLDRVSSYEQYF
D: TRBD1; size: NA; J: TRBJ2-7; V: TRBV2; DNA: TGTGCCAGCGGGGGGACAGGCGGATTGCCATACGAGCAGTACTTC; CDR3: CASGGTGGLPYEQYF
D: TRBD1; size: NA; J: TRBJ2-3; V: TRBV9; DNA: TGTGCCAGCAGCCCCTGGACAGGGGGCGCCGATACGCAGTATTTT; CDR3: CASSPWTGGADTQYF
D: TRBD2; size: NA; J: TRBJ2-1; V: TRBV2; DNA: TGTGCCAGCAGACGCTCCGGGACTAAAAGTTACAATGAGCAGTTCTTC; CDR3: CASRRSGTKSYNEQFF
D: NA; size: NA; J: TRBJ2-7; V: TRBV12-5; DNA: TGTGCTAGTGGTTTGAGGGGCGCCTACGAGCAGTACTTC; CDR3: CASGLRGAYEQYF
D: NA; size: NA; J: TRBJ2-3; V: TRBV5-1; DNA: TGCGCCAGCAGCTCTGGGGCCCGTTGGCGGAGCACAGATACGCAGTATTTT; CDR3: CASSSGARWRSTDTQYF
D: TRBD1; size: NA; J: TRBJ1-1; V: TRBV7-6; DNA: TGTGCCAGCAGCTTATCAGGGGGCACTGAAGCTTTCTTT; CDR3: CASSLSGGTEAFF
D: NA; size: few; J: TRBJ1-4; V: TRBV7-9; DNA: TGTGCCAGCAGCTCGGGGGGACGCCCCAAACTGTTTTTT; CDR3: CASSSGGRPKLFF
D: NA; size: NA; J: TRBJ1-4; V: TRBV5-6; DNA: TGTGCCAGCAGCTACAAGGGGGGGCCTAATGAAAAACTGTTTTTT; CDR3: CASSYKGGPNEKLFF
D: NA; size: NA; J: TRBJ2-7; V: TRBV7-2; DNA: TGTGCCAGCAGCCCCTGGACAGACTACGAGCAGTACTTC; CDR3: CASSPWTDYEQYF